This T cell receptor (beta chain) is from a study of T cell responses to AZD1222 COVID-19 vaccine. Points from the study as a whole: Scientists sampled the repertoires only once the peak T cell response had passed.

The assay was immunoSEQ multiplex PCR, and TCRdb's table has in-frame clones only and misses some. The table lists around 110,000 clones, 75% to 95% of them singletons. The ends lost 3 bases at V and 5 bases at J; junction bases unmatched: 3. The germline V gene encodes CDR1 LNHNV and CDR2 YYDKDF (reference sequence). The CDR3 spans 14 residues. Comment on this clone: Antigen specificity is unknown.

The chain is built from TRBV15 and TRBJ1-5; 8 bases are shared with TRBD1. The sequence came from an adult who received the AZD1222 COVID-19 vaccine. The sequenced sample was peripheral blood, obtained 28 days after the second AZD1222 dose. CDR3 DNA sequence: TGTGCCACCAGCAGCGGGACAGGATATCAGCCCCAGCATTTT. Amino acid sequence: CATSSGTGYQPQHF.